This T cell receptor beta chain came from a study of T cell responses to AZD1222 COVID-19 vaccine. Study findings and constraints: Donors were mostly white British, more females; clonal diversity possibly underestimated.

Regarding this clone: Its target is unknown.

This CDR3 comprises 16 residues. Germline CDR1 and CDR2: MRHNA and SNTAGT. Trimming removed 4 bases from V and 4 bases from J, with 17 bases in between. Using immunoSEQ multiplex PCR, the repertoire was profiled, and TCRdb retains in-frame clones only, with some absent. The data contain more than 120,000 clones, roughly 88% of them singletons. The input for sequencing was peripheral blood, taken 28 days after the second dose of the MenACWY control vaccine. The chain employs TRBV6-4 and TRBJ1-5, with D unclear. The sequence derives from an adult who received the MenACWY meningococcal vaccine as a control. CDR3 nucleotide sequence: TGTGCCAGCAGTGTCTTAGGCCTTCAGTTTAATCAGCCCCAGCATTTT. This encodes CASSVLGLQFNQPQHF.